These T cell receptor beta chains were read from a single sample in a study of shared clonotypes between healthy human individuals. Sequencing was performed with immunoSEQ multiplex PCR; in TCRdb, only in-frame clones are kept and a portion is missing. The sample gives 550,000 to 800,000 clones, 80% to 95% of which show up once; approximately 35% is in the top ten. Sequencing was performed on memory CD8+ T cells from PBMCs. The receptors were sampled from a man younger than 30 in good health. Some clones in this sample may be carry-over from other donors' samples. The CDR3 runs from the conserved cysteine through the conserved F or W. The D gene is left open where the match is weak. Size values are once, few and many counts, or a class for expanded clones, and some rows have none.

clone_size	j_call	v_call	d_call	cdr3_nt	cdr3_aa
-	TRBJ1-2	TRBV9	-	TGTGCCAGCAGGGCGGGAGGGGACTATGGCTACACCTTC	CASRAGGDYGYTF
-	TRBJ2-7	TRBV28	TRBD2	TGTGCCAGCAGTCCCCTAGCGGGAGGCTACGAGCAGTACTTC	CASSPLAGGYEQYF
-	TRBJ1-2	TRBV6-5	-	TGTGCCAGCAGCCCGCTTGGGGGGAGGGGTGGCTACACCTTC	CASSPLGGRGGYTF
-	TRBJ1-5	TRBV6-5	-	TGTGCCAGCAGTGGGGGGTGGGGTCAGCCCCAGCATTTT	CASSGGWGQPQHF
-	TRBJ2-2	TRBV5-4	-	TGTGCCAGCAGCTCCTGGGACTTCCCGGGCACCGGGGAGCTGTTTTTT	CASSSWDFPGTGELFF
-	TRBJ2-3	TRBV11-2	-	TGTGCCAGCAGCCCGTTGGGCCCAGATACGCAGTATTTT	CASSPLGPDTQYF
-	TRBJ1-2	TRBV27	-	TGTGCCAGCAGTTTAGGGAAAGGGAAGAATGGCTACACCTTC	CASSLGKGKNGYTF
-	TRBJ1-2	TRBV5-1	-	TGCGCCAGCAGCTTGGCGGTTGGCTATGGCTACACCTTC	CASSLAVGYGYTF
many	TRBJ2-7	TRBV28	-	TGTGCCAGCAGTCCCAGGGCCGCCGAGCAGTACTTC	CASSPRAAEQYF
once	TRBJ2-7	TRBV4-3	-	TGCGCCAGCAGCCAAGGTTTACCGGGAGAACCCTACGAGCAGTACTTC	CASSQGLPGEPYEQYF
-	TRBJ2-3	TRBV7-9	-	TGTGCCAGCAGCCGGACGGGAGATACGCAGTATTTT	CASSRTGDTQYF
-	TRBJ2-7	TRBV28	TRBD1	TGTGCCAGCAGCCTGAGCAGACAGGGGGGCTACGAGCAGTACTTC	CASSLSRQGGYEQYF
-	TRBJ1-1	TRBV27	-	TGTGCCAGCAGCCCAGCGTCGGAAGGCACTGAAGCTTTCTTT	CASSPASEGTEAFF
-	TRBJ2-5	TRBV7-9	-	TGTGCCAGCCGTCGTGGCGGCTCCCAAGAGACCCAGTACTTC	CASRRGGSQETQYF
-	TRBJ1-2	TRBV7-9	-	TGTGCCAGCAGCGTCTCCAGTAAAGGCTACACCTTC	CASSVSSKGYTF
-	TRBJ2-7	TRBV30	-	TGTGCCTGGAGTGTTATAGACGGAGCCTACGAGCAGTACTTC	CAWSVIDGAYEQYF
-	TRBJ2-2	TRBV5-6	-	TGTGCCAGCAGCCGGGGTAGGGAGCTGTTTTTT	CASSRGRELFF
-	TRBJ2-7	TRBV19	-	TGTGCCAGTAGTTTCACGGATAACTACGAGCAGTACTTC	CASSFTDNYEQYF
-	TRBJ1-6	TRBV7-9	-	TGTGCCAGCAGCCCCCTGGATAGGGTATGGTCACCCCTCCACTTT	CASSPLDRVWSPLHF
-	TRBJ1-5	TRBV7-9	-	TGTGCCAGCAGCTTAGTTAATCAGCCCCAGCATTTT	CASSLVNQPQHF
-	TRBJ1-5	TRBV30	TRBD1	TGTGCCTGGAGTGTAGACAGGGGGCGTCAGCCCCAGCATTTT	CAWSVDRGRQPQHF
-	TRBJ2-1	TRBV28	TRBD2	TGTGCCAGCAGCATCGGACTAGGAGTTCTTAACAATGAGCAGTTCTTC	CASSIGLGVLNNEQFF
-	TRBJ2-7	TRBV28	-	TGTGCCAGCAGTTTCGAAAACGAGCAGTACTTC	CASSFENEQYF
-	TRBJ1-1	TRBV27	TRBD1	TGTGCCAGCAGTTTTCTACCGGGACAGGGGAAGGTTGAAGCTTTCTTT	CASSFLPGQGKVEAFF
-	TRBJ2-7	TRBV9	TRBD2	TGTGCCAGCAGCGCCGGGACTAGCGGATTACCTACCTACGAGCAGTACTTC	CASSAGTSGLPTYEQYF
-	TRBJ2-3	TRBV4-3	TRBD2	TGCGCCAGCAGCCATACCTCCGGACTAGCTTCCACAGATACGCAGTATTTT	CASSHTSGLASTDTQYF
-	TRBJ2-1	TRBV10-3	TRBD1	TGTGCCATCAGTGAGTCCGCGCGACAGGGTCAGAATGAGCAGTTCTTC	CAISESARQGQNEQFF
-	TRBJ2-3	TRBV25-1	TRBD1	TGTGCCAGCATATGGACAGGGCAGGCAGATACGCAGTATTTT	CASIWTGQADTQYF
-	TRBJ1-2	TRBV19	TRBD1	TGTGCCAGTAGTATACGGGACAGGGGCTATGGCTACACCTTC	CASSIRDRGYGYTF
-	TRBJ1-4	TRBV9	-	TGTGCCAGCAGCGTAGGAGACAGTAATGAAAAACTGTTTTTT	CASSVGDSNEKLFF
-	TRBJ2-5	TRBV9	-	TGTGCCAGCAGCGCTGAAGGGCGGACGCAATTCCAAGAGACCCAGTACTTC	CASSAEGRTQFQETQYF
-	TRBJ1-5	TRBV15	-	TGTGCCACCAGCAAAGACTATAGGACGGTAAATCAGCCCCAGCATTTT	CATSKDYRTVNQPQHF
-	TRBJ2-3	TRBV7-2	TRBD2	TGTGCCAGCAGCGCCCAACCCCTAGCGGGAGTCCCAGATACGCAGTATTTT	CASSAQPLAGVPDTQYF
-	TRBJ2-5	TRBV10-3	TRBD1	TGTGCCACCTTCCCCGGGACAGCGCAAGAGACCCAGTACTTC	CATFPGTAQETQYF
-	TRBJ2-1	TRBV19	TRBD2	TGTGCCAGTGCCATGACTAGCGGGCAATACAATGAGCAGTTCTTC	CASAMTSGQYNEQFF
-	TRBJ2-7	TRBV28	-	TGTGCCAGCCTATCGGACATGGCCTACGAGCAGTACTTC	CASLSDMAYEQYF
-	TRBJ1-1	TRBV7-2	-	TGTGCCAGCAGCTTAGGGGCAGGGAACACTGAAGCTTTCTTT	CASSLGAGNTEAFF
-	TRBJ2-7	TRBV13	-	TGTGCCAGCAGCTTATGGTTCGGAGAATACGAGCAGTACTTC	CASSLWFGEYEQYF
-	TRBJ1-1	TRBV27	TRBD1	TGTGCCAGCAGTTCCACCCGACAGGGGGCGGACACTGAAGCTTTCTTT	CASSSTRQGADTEAFF